A selection of T cell receptor beta chains follows, all from one sample in a study of cytomegalovirus exposure and HLA in healthy donors. Profiling relied on immunoSEQ multiplex PCR, and the TCRdb table lists in-frame clones only, not all of them. The data show about 120,000 clones, around 77% seen once. The sequencing sample was made of PBMCs. Every receptor here comes from a woman aged 30 to 39 in good health and CMV-seropositive. Each CDR3 is given with its conserved first and last residue. The D gene is left open where the match is weak. The size of a clone is reported for some rows only, either as once, few or many, or as a class for expanded clones.

v_call	d_call	j_call	clone_size	cdr3_nt	cdr3_aa
TRBV29-1	.	TRBJ2-7	few	TGCAGCGTTGATGAGCGGGAAGGGGGGGAGCAGTACTTC	CSVDEREGGEQYF
TRBV15	TRBD1	TRBJ1-2	.	TGTGCCACCAGCAGAGGTCAGGGGGCGCGTGATTTAGGCTACACCTTC	CATSRGQGARDLGYTF
TRBV5-4	.	TRBJ2-3	.	TGTGCCAGCAGCTTGGCCCCAGGCACAGATACGCAGTATTTT	CASSLAPGTDTQYF
TRBV10-3	.	TRBJ2-7	.	TGTGCCATCAGTGAGTCGATAGCCCTCGCCAACTACGAGCAGTACTTC	CAISESIALANYEQYF
TRBV10-3	TRBD1	TRBJ1-2	once	TGTGCCATCAAGGGGTCGCACGGACAGGGGAATAACTATGGCTACACCTTC	CAIKGSHGQGNNYGYTF
TRBV5-6	TRBD1	TRBJ1-2	few	TGTGCCAGCAGCCAGGACAGGGGGTATGGCTACACCTTC	CASSQDRGYGYTF
TRBV27	.	TRBJ1-6	.	TGTGCCACCACAACAGGGTTCAATTCACCCCTCCACTTT	CATTTGFNSPLHF
TRBV19	TRBD1	TRBJ1-1	.	TGTGCCAGTAGTGGGGACAGAGTGAACACTGAAGCTTTCTTT	CASSGDRVNTEAFF
TRBV6-4	.	TRBJ2-2	.	TGTGCCAGCAGTGACGCAGGGCACGGGGAGCTGTTTTTT	CASSDAGHGELFF
TRBV30	.	TRBJ1-3	.	TGTGCCTGGAGTGCAGGGGACTCTGGAAACACCATATATTTT	CAWSAGDSGNTIYF
TRBV29-1	.	TRBJ2-7	.	TGCAGCGCCAGAGGCGCGTATACCTACGAGCAGTACTTC	CSARGAYTYEQYF
TRBV19	.	TRBJ1-5	.	TGTGCCAGTAGTAAGGGGGACGGATACAATCAGCCCCAGCATTTT	CASSKGDGYNQPQHF
TRBV7-8	TRBD1	TRBJ1-5	few	TGTGCCAGCAGCCGCCGACAGGGGGAGAATCAGCCCCAGCATTTT	CASSRRQGENQPQHF
TRBV7-3	.	TRBJ2-2	.	TGTGCCAGCAGCCTAACTAGTACGAGCGGGGAGCTGTTTTTT	CASSLTSTSGELFF
TRBV30	.	TRBJ2-7	.	TGTGCCTGGAGTCCACTAGCCTACGAGCAGTACTTC	CAWSPLAYEQYF
TRBV19	.	TRBJ1-2	.	TGTGCCAGTAGTCCACAGGGTATCGGTGGCTACACCTTC	CASSPQGIGGYTF
TRBV4-1	TRBD2	TRBJ2-7	.	TGCGCCAGCAGCCCTCGGGAGGGAGGGGTTGACGTCCACTACGAGCAGTACTTC	CASSPREGGVDVHYEQYF
TRBV7-7	.	TRBJ2-1	.	TGTGCTAGCAGCCCCTCCGGGACTCCAGGGAATGAGCAGTTCTTC	CASSPSGTPGNEQFF
TRBV19	TRBD2	TRBJ2-7	.	TGTGCCAGTAGTATAATAGCGGGAGGACGCGAGCAGTACTTC	CASSIIAGGREQYF
TRBV7-6	.	TRBJ2-1	.	TGTGCCAGCAGCGGATATGAGCGGAATGAGCAGTTCTTC	CASSGYERNEQFF
TRBV7-8	.	TRBJ1-3	.	TGTGCCAGCAGCCCCGGGTCGAGAGGCAACACCATATATTTT	CASSPGSRGNTIYF
TRBV19	.	TRBJ2-1	once	TGTGCCAGTAGTCCTCTCGGGGATTCTGTTTACAATGAGCAGTTCTTC	CASSPLGDSVYNEQFF
TRBV7-9	TRBD1	TRBJ1-2	.	TGTGCCAGCAGCCCCGAGGACAGGGCCAGTCATGGCTACACCTTC	CASSPEDRASHGYTF
TRBV11-2	.	TRBJ1-3	.	TGTGCCAGCAGCTTTCTGAGGTCTGGAAACACCATATATTTT	CASSFLRSGNTIYF
TRBV5-6	TRBD1	TRBJ2-7	.	TGTGCCAGCATGCCTATAGGGGGCGTGGAGTACGAGCAGTACTTC	CASMPIGGVEYEQYF
TRBV10-3	.	TRBJ1-5	.	TGTGCCATCAGTGAAATTTCGGTCAATCAGCCCCAGCATTTT	CAISEISVNQPQHF
TRBV14	.	TRBJ1-1	once	TGTGCCAGCAGCCAAGACCTGACAGGGAACACTGAAGCTTTCTTT	CASSQDLTGNTEAFF
TRBV9	TRBD1	TRBJ1-2	.	TGTGCCAGCAGCGTAGGGGAAGGGGGCCCCTATGGCTACACCTTC	CASSVGEGGPYGYTF
TRBV30	.	TRBJ1-2	.	TGTGCCTGGAGTGCCTCAGGGTCCGGAGGCTACACCTTC	CAWSASGSGGYTF
TRBV7-9	TRBD2	TRBJ2-7	few	TGTGCCAGCAGCCCTACCGGGACTAGCGTCGGCGGAGAGCAGTACTTC	CASSPTGTSVGGEQYF
TRBV11-2	TRBD2	TRBJ2-3	.	TGTGCCAGCAGCTCGGGACTAGGGGGGGATACGCAGTATTTT	CASSSGLGGDTQYF
TRBV7-2	TRBD1	TRBJ1-1	.	TGTGCCAGCAGCTTAGAAGGACAGGTCCTTAAAGCTTTCTTT	CASSLEGQVLKAFF
TRBV7-9	TRBD1	TRBJ1-2	.	TGTGCCAGCAGCAGAGACTACTACCGACAGGGCGACTATGGCTACACCTTC	CASSRDYYRQGDYGYTF
TRBV5-6	TRBD1	TRBJ2-7	.	TGTGCCAGCAGCATACAGGGGTTTGAACCCTACGAGCAGTACTTC	CASSIQGFEPYEQYF
TRBV4-2	.	TRBJ2-1	few	TGTGCCAGCAGCCAAGAAGGCCGTACTAGCTCCTACAATGAGCAGTTCTTC	CASSQEGRTSSYNEQFF
TRBV4-2	.	TRBJ1-1	.	TGTGCCAGCAGCCCGAGGGGGGGGTTGGGGACTGAAGCTTTCTTT	CASSPRGGLGTEAFF
TRBV6-5	TRBD2	TRBJ2-7	.	TGTGCTACGGGACTATTGTACGAGCAGTACTTC	CATGLLYEQYF
TRBV27	TRBD2	TRBJ2-3	once	TGTGCCAGCAGTTTCCTGCCAACTAGCGGAAACACAGATACGCAGTATTTT	CASSFLPTSGNTDTQYF
TRBV30	.	TRBJ2-7	.	TGTGCCTGGAGTGTACGGGGAATTGCCTACGAGCAGTACTTC	CAWSVRGIAYEQYF
TRBV6-6	.	TRBJ1-2	.	TGTGCCAGCAGGGGGCGGACTGGCTACACCTTC	CASRGRTGYTF
TRBV2	.	TRBJ1-1	.	TGTGCCAGCAGCTATAGCTGGTCGGACACTGAAGCTTTCTTT	CASSYSWSDTEAFF
TRBV5-1	TRBD1	TRBJ1-6	.	TGCGCCAGCAGCTCAGGGGGCGATTCACCCCTCCACTTT	CASSSGGDSPLHF
TRBV13	.	TRBJ2-1	few	TGTGCCAGCAGCTCAACTCGAGGCGGGAAAAACAATGAGCAGTTCTTC	CASSSTRGGKNNEQFF
TRBV11-1	.	TRBJ2-7	few	TGTGCCAGCAGCCATTATCAGGCTACCTCCTACGAGCAGTACTTC	CASSHYQATSYEQYF
TRBV7-9	TRBD2	TRBJ2-7	.	TGTGCCAGCAGCTTCCACAGGTCTCGGGGGGGTTACGAGCAGTACTTC	CASSFHRSRGGYEQYF